A selection of T cell receptor beta chains follows, all from one sample in a study of shared clonotypes between healthy human individuals. Here immunoSEQ multiplex PCR was the method, and the copy in TCRdb shows in-frame clones only, minus some. The sample lists 2 million to 2.5 million clones; about 94% were seen once. The specimen sequenced was naive CD4+ T cells sorted from blood. These TCRs come from a man aged 18-30 years in good health. Both conserved end residues are part of each CDR3. The D gene is left open where the match is weak.

v_call	d_call	j_call	cdr3_aa	cdr3_nt
TRBV6-1	TRBD2	TRBJ2-7	CASSEVGGPPYEQYF	TGTGCCAGCAGTGAAGTGGGAGGGCCCCCCTACGAGCAGTACTTC
TRBV10-3	-	TRBJ1-2	CAISESLDYGYTF	TGTGCCATCAGTGAGTCGTTGGACTATGGCTACACCTTC
TRBV18	TRBD1	TRBJ2-5	CASSRRGQETQYF	TGTGCCAGCTCACGCAGGGGGCAAGAGACCCAGTACTTC
TRBV7-9	-	TRBJ1-4	CASSRGGNEKLFF	TGTGCCAGCAGCAGAGGGGGGAATGAAAAACTGTTTTTT
TRBV6-5	TRBD1	TRBJ2-5	CASSYSLTGGQETQYF	TGTGCCAGCAGTTACTCGTTGACAGGGGGACAAGAGACCCAGTACTTC
TRBV6-5	-	TRBJ2-5	CASTPPGLETQYF	TGTGCCAGCACCCCCCCGGGGTTAGAGACCCAGTACTTC
TRBV25-1	-	TRBJ2-1	CASSESLFRRDEQFF	TGTGCCAGCAGTGAATCGCTTTTCAGAAGGGATGAGCAGTTCTTC
TRBV7-2	-	TRBJ2-1	CASNLGTATEQFF	TGTGCCAGCAACTTAGGGACGGCCACTGAGCAGTTCTTC
TRBV10-1	TRBD1	TRBJ2-7	CASSGSPGTGGFYEQYF	TGCGCCAGCAGTGGTTCCCCCGGGACAGGGGGCTTCTACGAGCAGTACTTC
TRBV5-1	-	TRBJ1-1	CASSVQGQATEAFF	TGCGCCAGCAGCGTACAGGGTCAGGCCACTGAAGCTTTCTTT
TRBV27	-	TRBJ2-7	CASRGRSAYEQYF	TGTGCCAGCAGAGGTCGAAGTGCCTACGAGCAGTACTTC
TRBV5-4	TRBD1	TRBJ1-4	CASSVRQGDNEKLFF	TGTGCCAGCAGCGTAAGACAGGGGGACAACGAAAAACTGTTTTTT